This T cell receptor beta chain appears in the sequencing data of a study of technical replicates of blood from a handful of donors. Clones were read by immunoSEQ multiplex PCR, and TCRdb kept only the in-frame ones, dropping some. The sample has some 68,000 clones, about 95% seen once. CDR1 and CDR2 from the germline V gene are MNHEY and SMNVEV (reference sequence). V was clipped by 0 bases and J by 1 base, with 16 bases between them. The CDR3 length is 17 residues. V is TRBV27 and J is TRBJ2-7, with D possibly TRBD2 on 7 matching bases. The sequenced material came from T cells isolated from PBMCs. The sequence came from a human donor in good health. CDR3 in DNA: TGTGCCAGCAGTTTATCCACAGAGGGGGGGGGTTCCTACGAGCAGTACTTC. Translating it yields CASSLSTEGGGSYEQYF.